The sequence of this T cell receptor beta chain was determined in a study of T cell changes during pregnancy in multiple sclerosis. The repertoire was sequenced with immunoSEQ multiplex PCR; TCRdb's copy has only in-frame clones and lacks some. The table shows over 45,000 clones, with approximately 93% occurring only once. This clone appeared a single time. V shed 7 bases and J 6 bases; nucleotides not matched to a gene: 12. This CDR3 is built from 15 residues. CDR1 and CDR2 (germline): SNHLY, FYNNEI. The sample consisted of CD8+ T cells from peripheral blood mononuclear cells, taken in the third trimester of pregnancy. The sequence derives from a female donor with multiple sclerosis, enrolled in a pregnancy study. The chain joins TRBV2 to TRBJ2-1; 7 bases match TRBD2. CDR3 sequence reads: CASNGETSSLNEQFF. CDR3 coding DNA: TGTGCCAGCAATGGTGAGACTAGCTCCCTCAATGAGCAGTTCTTC.